Listed below are T cell receptor beta chains from one sample, sequenced in a study of Ad26.COV2.S vaccination and SARS-CoV-2 variants. Clones were sequenced by immunoSEQ multiplex PCR, and TCRdb holds only the in-frame ones, with some missing. The sample has 350,000 to 450,000 clones; 83% are singletons. The source was peripheral blood, collected in a trial of Ad26.COV2.S vaccine versus placebo. These receptors all stem from a person between 18 and 65 years old who received the Ad26.COV2.S COVID-19 vaccine or a placebo. Both conserved end residues are part of each CDR3. A D gene is named only where the DNA matches it firmly. Size tells how often a clone was seen (once, few, many) or the class of an expanded clone, and some rows leave it out.

v_gene	d_gene	len	abundance	j_gene	CDR3aa	CDR3nt
TRBV4-1	-	13	few	TRBJ1-5	CASSQVPRQPQHF	TGCGCCAGCAGCCAAGTCCCCCGGCAGCCCCAGCATTTT
TRBV5-1	TRBD2	17	-	TRBJ2-3	CASSLGTSRRLTDTQYF	TGCGCCAGCAGCCTAGGGACTAGCCGACGACTCACAGATACGCAGTATTTT
TRBV6-6	-	15	-	TRBJ2-6	CASRLEHSGANVLTF	TGTGCCAGTCGCCTGGAGCACTCTGGGGCCAACGTCCTGACTTTC
TRBV19	-	14	-	TRBJ2-7	CASSISGGTYEQYF	TGTGCCAGTAGTATTAGCGGTGGAACCTACGAGCAGTACTTC
TRBV11-3	-	14	once	TRBJ1-3	CASSLGLRRNTIYF	TGTGCCAGCAGCTTAGGCCTTAGGCGAAACACCATATATTTT
TRBV7-9	-	16	once	TRBJ2-1	CASRRGRDGGLGEQFF	TGTGCCAGCAGGAGGGGAAGGGACGGGGGACTGGGTGAGCAGTTCTTC
TRBV10-2	-	11	-	TRBJ2-1	CASSTESRQFF	TGCGCCAGCAGTACGGAGTCAAGGCAGTTCTTC
TRBV12-3/TRBV12-4	-	12	-	TRBJ2-2	CASSFNPGELFF	TGTGCCAGCAGTTTTAACCCCGGGGAGCTGTTTTTT
TRBV3-1/TRBV3-2	-	15	-	TRBJ1-5	CASSQDTGYNQPQHF	TGTGCCAGCAGCCAAGATACGGGGTACAATCAGCCCCAGCATTTT
TRBV11-2	-	17	once	TRBJ1-6	CVSSPGRLSSYNSPLHF	TGTGTCAGCAGCCCCGGACGTCTAAGCTCCTATAATTCACCCCTCCACTTT
TRBV5-6	-	11	-	TRBJ1-1	CASSLGHEAFF	TGTGCCAGCAGCTTGGGACATGAAGCTTTCTTT
TRBV19	-	16	-	TRBJ2-6	CASSLSGRSGANVLTF	TGTGCCAGTAGTTTGTCAGGCCGCTCTGGGGCCAACGTCCTGACTTTC
TRBV5-4	TRBD2	16	-	TRBJ2-3	CASSRLAGGSTDTQYF	TGTGCCAGCAGCCGACTAGCGGGGGGGAGCACAGATACGCAGTATTTT
TRBV12-5	-	14	-	TRBJ1-1	CASGLVPERPEAFF	TGTGCTAGTGGTTTGGTACCGGAAAGACCTGAAGCTTTCTTT
TRBV28	TRBD1	15	-	TRBJ1-1	CASTRTGLTNTEAFF	TGTGCCAGCACCCGGACAGGACTCACAAACACTGAAGCTTTCTTT
TRBV7-6	TRBD2	18	-	TRBJ2-1	CASSFRQSGTSGNNEQFF	TGTGCCAGCAGCTTTAGACAGTCGGGGACTAGCGGGAATAATGAGCAGTTCTTC
TRBV9	TRBD2	20	-	TRBJ2-3	CASNVPGAGGSIYSTDTQYF	TGTGCCAGCAACGTCCCGGGCGCGGGGGGTTCCATCTATAGCACAGATACGCAGTATTTT
TRBV3-1/TRBV3-2	TRBD1	15	-	TRBJ1-1	CASSLFGRGWTEAFF	TGTGCCAGCAGCCTATTCGGCAGGGGGTGGACTGAAGCTTTCTTT
TRBV7-2	-	17	-	TRBJ1-1	CASSLDRSHALNTEAFF	TGTGCCAGCAGCTTAGACCGGTCCCACGCCTTGAACACTGAAGCTTTCTTT
TRBV7-9	-	12	-	TRBJ1-1	CASSSGSPEAFF	TGTGCCAGCAGCTCAGGGTCTCCTGAAGCTTTCTTT
TRBV7-9	-	14	-	TRBJ2-7	CASSPNTGAYEQYF	TGTGCCAGCAGCCCAAATACGGGGGCCTACGAGCAGTACTTC
TRBV19	-	15	-	TRBJ1-6	CASSIYREGNSPLHF	TGTGCCAGTAGTATATACAGGGAAGGAAATTCACCCCTCCACTTT
TRBV7-9	-	11	-	TRBJ1-2	CASSSPSGYTF	TGTGCCAGCAGCTCACCCTCGGGCTACACCTTC
TRBV5-6	TRBD2	15	few	TRBJ2-1	CASSLGGGSYNEQFF	TGTGCCAGCAGCTTGGGCGGGGGCTCCTACAATGAGCAGTTCTTC
TRBV27	TRBD1	15	-	TRBJ1-2	CASSFRTGPTYGYTF	TGTGCCAGCAGTTTCAGGACAGGGCCAACCTATGGCTACACCTTC
TRBV28	-	15	-	TRBJ2-7	CASRGAGPYSYEQYF	TGTGCCAGCAGAGGGGCAGGTCCCTATTCTTACGAGCAGTACTTC
TRBV27	TRBD1	15	once	TRBJ1-2	CASSLSRGQGGGYTF	TGTGCCAGCAGTTTATCGAGAGGACAGGGAGGAGGCTACACCTTC
TRBV29-1	-	13	-	TRBJ1-1	CSASSGPETEAFF	TGCAGCGCCTCGTCGGGTCCCGAGACTGAAGCTTTCTTT
TRBV28	-	10	-	TRBJ1-4	CASGFGVLFF	TGTGCCAGCGGGTTTGGAGTTCTGTTTTTT
TRBV18	TRBD1	15	-	TRBJ1-2	CASSRGQGMDYGYTF	TGTGCCAGCTCACGGGGACAGGGGATGGACTATGGCTACACCTTC
TRBV11-3	TRBD2	17	once	TRBJ2-3	CASSLDDLAGVPDTQYF	TGTGCCAGCAGCTTAGACGATCTAGCGGGAGTTCCAGATACGCAGTATTTT